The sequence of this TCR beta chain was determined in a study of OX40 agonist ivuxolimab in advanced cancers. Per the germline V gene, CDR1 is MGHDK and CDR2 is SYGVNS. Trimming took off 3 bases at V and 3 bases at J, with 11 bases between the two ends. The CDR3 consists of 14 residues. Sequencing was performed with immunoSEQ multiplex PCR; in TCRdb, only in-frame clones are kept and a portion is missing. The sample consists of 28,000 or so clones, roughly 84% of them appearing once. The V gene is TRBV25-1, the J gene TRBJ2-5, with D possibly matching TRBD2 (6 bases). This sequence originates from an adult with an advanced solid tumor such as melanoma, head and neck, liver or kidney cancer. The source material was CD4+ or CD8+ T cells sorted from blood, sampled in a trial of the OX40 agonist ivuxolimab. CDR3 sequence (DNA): TGTGCCAGCAGTGAGGGACTGCCAAAAGAGACCCAGTACTTC. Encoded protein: CASSEGLPKETQYF.